This T cell receptor (beta chain) was obtained from a study of T-cell reconstitution after alpha-beta-depleted transplantation in children (dated by TCRdb to the mid-2010s). In terms of the full investigation: Using TCR repertoire profiling, the study quantitatively followed how T-cell immune reconstitution unfolded in children after TCRalphabeta/CD19-depleted allogeneic hematopoietic cell transplantation. Study-wide conclusions, independent of this receptor: The apparently early recovery of alphabetaT-cell counts about two months after transplant reportedly depended on only several hundred rapidly expanded clones that came from non-depleted graft cells. Hyperexpanded clone frequencies declined over subsequent months; after one year, T-cell counts and TCRbeta diversity were mostly attributed to newly produced T cells. The high TCRbeta diversity at day 60 in some patients was ascribed to recipient T cells and intrathymic progenitors that had survived conditioning.

In this sample, this clonotype turned up many times. The clone's antigen remains unknown. The record has no base qualities; no much larger clone is one base away. The sample's treatment or condition label, in plain terms: allogeneic hematopoietic cell transplantation with graft depleted of TCRalphabeta T cells and CD19 B cells. The children who served as transplant recipients had been given grafts of TCRalphabeta/CD19-depleted allogeneic hematopoietic cells. Library prep was done by PCR. TCRdb lists the instrument as Illumina HiSeq 2500. TCR libraries were prepared with molecular barcoding, using unique molecular identifiers to normalize TCRbeta repertoire quantification. TCRdb itself trimmed the public reads at Q25 with fastp, ran MiXCR and retained productive beta chains. Every entry covers one CDR3 protein and lists the most common genes and DNA from its rows. This sample has some 70,000 distinct CDR3 sequences in its table, and 4.9% of those were observed once. The ten largest clones represent approximately 19% of the sample.

V loses 0 bases, J loses 2 bases, and the germline ends lie 17 bases apart. In the germline V gene, CDR1 corresponds to SGHRS and CDR2 to YFSETQ. Its CDR3 holds 17 amino acids, cysteine through phenylalanine. Solely the CDR3 DNA is kept, with 51 bases framed from the first base. Rearrangement joined TRBV5-1 to TRBJ1-2; the D gene cannot be resolved reliably. The TCR sequence derives from a boy younger than two who had a stem cell transplant for acute myeloid leukemia, so the T cells may come from the graft donor. Specimen: PBMCs, mostly from graft donor cells, collected 180 days after TCRalphabeta/CD19-depleted stem cell transplant. The bases read TGCGCCAGCAGCTTGGAAAATCCCCTCACATCCAACTATGGCTACACCTTC. Its protein product is CASSLENPLTSNYGYTF.